This is a list of T cell receptor beta chains from one sample in a study of blood T cell repertoires in COVID-19. The data were produced by immunoSEQ multiplex PCR, yet TCRdb's version contains in-frame clones alone and is incomplete. Of about 210,000 clones detected, approximately 89% appear once; the ten largest clones hold 4.5% to 5.5%. The sample was peripheral blood. These TCRs come from a woman between 35 and 50 years old with acute or convalescent COVID-19. The CDR3 runs from the conserved cysteine through the conserved F or W. The D gene is left open where the match is weak. The listing skips clone size in some rows; elsewhere it reads once, few, many or a size class.

clone size,V gene,D gene,J gene,CDR3 DNA,CDR3 protein
few,TRBV7-3,TRBD2,TRBJ2-2,TGTGCCAGCAGCTCTGGGACTAGCGGGGGAGTGGCCGGGGAGCTGTTTTTT,CASSSGTSGGVAGELFF
-,TRBV12-5,-,TRBJ2-3,TGTGCTAGTGGTTTGGTACTTGGACAGAGGGACACAGATACGCAGTATTTT,CASGLVLGQRDTDTQYF
-,TRBV4-1,-,TRBJ2-2,TGCGCCAGCAGCCAAGAAGGAAGGGGGGGGGAGCTGTTTTTT,CASSQEGRGGELFF
-,TRBV18,-,TRBJ1-1,TGTGCCAGCTCACCACCCCGGGCCGGGCGGGGGGAGAACACTGAAGCTTTCTTT,CASSPPRAGRGENTEAFF
-,TRBV6-6,-,TRBJ2-2,TGTGCCAGCAGTTACCCTGCGGGACCGAACACCGGGGAGCTGTTTTTT,CASSYPAGPNTGELFF
-,TRBV19,-,TRBJ1-6,TGTGCCAGTAGTAGGGGGGATTCACCCCTCCACTTT,CASSRGDSPLHF
few,TRBV6-4,TRBD2,TRBJ2-1,TGTGCCAGCAGTGACGCTAGCGGGGGCACGGAGGAGCAGTTCTTC,CASSDASGGTEEQFF
-,TRBV19,-,TRBJ2-2,TGTGCCAGTAGTATTGGAGCGATGAACACCGGGGAGCTGTTTTTT,CASSIGAMNTGELFF
-,TRBV14,TRBD1,TRBJ1-2,TGTGCCAGCAGCCTCGGACAGGTTGGGATAGGGGGCTACACCTTC,CASSLGQVGIGGYTF
-,TRBV2,TRBD2,TRBJ2-3,TGTGCCAGCACCGACAGCTGGGGAGGGACAGATACGCAGTATTTT,CASTDSWGGTDTQYF
-,TRBV7-9,-,TRBJ2-2,TGTGCCAGCCGACAGGTCAACACCGGGGAGCTGTTTTTT,CASRQVNTGELFF
-,TRBV5-1,-,TRBJ2-5,TGCGCCAGCACCCTAGTGGGGCAGCAAGAGACCCAGTACTTC,CASTLVGQQETQYF
-,TRBV11-1,TRBD2,TRBJ2-3,TGTGCCAGCAGCTTTAGAAGCGGGGGCCCGCCAGATACGCAGTATTTT,CASSFRSGGPPDTQYF
-,TRBV11-2,-,TRBJ2-5,TGTGCCAGCAGCTTAGGGACAGCTAAAGAGACCCAGTACTTC,CASSLGTAKETQYF
-,TRBV6-5,TRBD1,TRBJ2-3,TGTGCCAGCACCGAGGGGACAGGGTACACAGATACGCAGTATTTT,CASTEGTGYTDTQYF
once,TRBV10-3,TRBD1,TRBJ1-1,TGTGCCATCAGTCCGACAGGGAAGGCCACTGAAGCTTTCTTT,CAISPTGKATEAFF
once,TRBV2,-,TRBJ1-2,TGTGCCAGCAGTGAGAGGACAGCCTTCTATGGCTACACCTTC,CASSERTAFYGYTF
-,TRBV5-6,TRBD1,TRBJ2-2,TGTGCCAGCTTAGACAGGGGGATCGCCGGGGAGCTGTTTTTT,CASLDRGIAGELFF
-,TRBV18,-,TRBJ1-2,TGTGCCAGCTCATCAAACAGAGACTATGGCTACACCTTC,CASSSNRDYGYTF
-,TRBV15,-,TRBJ1-3,TGTGCCACCCGCGCTGGAAACACCATATATTTT,CATRAGNTIYF
-,TRBV5-1,TRBD1,TRBJ1-2,TGCGCCAGCAGCTTCGGGACAGATTATGGCTACACCTTC,CASSFGTDYGYTF
-,TRBV12-2,-,TRBJ2-4,TGTGCAAGTCGCTCACTCCGGTGGTTC,CASRSLRWF
-,TRBV28,TRBD1,TRBJ1-1,TGTGCCAGCGTACCGGGACAGGGGGCTGCTGAAGCTTTCTTT,CASVPGQGAAEAFF
few,TRBV6-1,-,TRBJ1-1,TGTGCCAGCAGTGAATCCAGGGTAGGGGAAGCTTTCTTT,CASSESRVGEAFF
few,TRBV30,TRBD2,TRBJ2-3,TGTGCCTGGAGTGGAGCGGGGGGGCCAGCGCAGTATTTT,CAWSGAGGPAQYF
once,TRBV9,-,TRBJ1-1,TGTGCCAGCAGCGTAGCTAATGAGGCGAGCGGCACTGAAGCTTTCTTT,CASSVANEASGTEAFF
-,TRBV12-3/TRBV12-4,TRBD1,TRBJ1-1,TGTGCCAGCAGTCGGACAGGGAGCACTGAAGCTTTCTTT,CASSRTGSTEAFF
-,TRBV27,TRBD1,TRBJ2-1,TGTGCCAGCAGTTTTATGGGGACAGGCCAATACAATGAGCAGTTCTTC,CASSFMGTGQYNEQFF
-,TRBV19,TRBD2,TRBJ2-3,TGTGCCAGTAGTGGACTAGCGGGAAGCACAGATACGCAGTATTTT,CASSGLAGSTDTQYF
few,TRBV30,TRBD1,TRBJ1-6,TGTGCCTGGAGTCAGGGGGCCCATTCACCCCTCCACTTT,CAWSQGAHSPLHF
-,TRBV2,TRBD2,TRBJ2-5,TGTGCCAGCAGGCCCGGGACTAGCGGGGGGGCAGGGGAGACCCAGTACTTC,CASRPGTSGGAGETQYF
-,TRBV7-2,TRBD1,TRBJ1-6,TGTGCCAGCAGCCCGGACAGGTCCAATTCACCCCTCCACTTT,CASSPDRSNSPLHF
-,TRBV18,TRBD1,TRBJ2-3,TGTGCCAGCTCACTGCAGGACAGGGGGCCAGGAGATACGCAGTATTTT,CASSLQDRGPGDTQYF
-,TRBV30,TRBD1,TRBJ1-4,TGTGCCTGGGGGACAGCAAATAATGAAAAACTGTTTTTT,CAWGTANNEKLFF
once,TRBV10-2,TRBD1,TRBJ2-1,TGCGCCAGCAGTACCCCGGGACAGCCCAAGGTTTACAATGAGCAGTTCTTC,CASSTPGQPKVYNEQFF
-,TRBV3-1/TRBV3-2,-,TRBJ2-2,TGTGCCAGCAGCCAAGATCGTGGGGGGATTCTAGACACCGGGGAGCTGTTTTTT,CASSQDRGGILDTGELFF
-,TRBV9,TRBD2,TRBJ2-1,TGTGCCAGCAGCCCCACTAGCGGGGGAGGCAATGAGCAGTTCTTC,CASSPTSGGGNEQFF
-,TRBV5-1,TRBD1,TRBJ1-1,TGCGCCAGCAGCGCCTCGGGACAGGCGAACACTGAAGCTTTCTTT,CASSASGQANTEAFF
-,TRBV18,-,TRBJ2-6,TGTGCCAGCTCACCCGGACAGTCCTCTGGGGCCAACGTCCTGACTTTC,CASSPGQSSGANVLTF
few,TRBV24-1,-,TRBJ1-6,TGTGCCACCAGGGCAGCAGGTAATTCACCCCTCCACTTT,CATRAAGNSPLHF
-,TRBV7-8,-,TRBJ2-3,TGTGCCAGCAGCTTAGGTCTGGGGCTAACAGATACGCAGTATTTT,CASSLGLGLTDTQYF
-,TRBV5-1,-,TRBJ1-1,TGCGCCAGCAGCTTGGATGTCAGACAGCTGAACACTGAAGCTTTCTTT,CASSLDVRQLNTEAFF
once,TRBV12-5,TRBD1,TRBJ1-6,TGTGCTAGTGGTTTAGCGACAGGGGGCTCGGGTTCACCCCTCCACTTT,CASGLATGGSGSPLHF
-,TRBV29-1,-,TRBJ1-5,TGCAGCGTTGGGGGCGGTGGCAATCAGCCCCAGCATTTT,CSVGGGGNQPQHF
few,TRBV6-5,TRBD1,TRBJ1-4,TGTGCCGCAAAGGGGGCTGCTAATGAAAAACTGTTTTTT,CAAKGAANEKLFF
-,TRBV7-2,-,TRBJ1-6,TGTGCCAGCAGCTTAGAGGGGGTAGGTTCACCCCTCCACTTT,CASSLEGVGSPLHF
-,TRBV5-1,-,TRBJ1-3,TGCGCCAGCAGCTTGTACGGGAGGACTGGAAACACCATATATTTT,CASSLYGRTGNTIYF
-,TRBV2,TRBD1,TRBJ1-6,TGTGCCAGCTGGGGGACAGGTTATAATTCACCCCTCCACTTT,CASWGTGYNSPLHF
-,TRBV5-6,TRBD1,TRBJ1-1,TGTGCCAGCAGCTGGGAAGTAACAGGGGGCACTGAAGCTTTCTTT,CASSWEVTGGTEAFF